This T cell receptor (beta chain) emerged from a study of cytomegalovirus exposure and HLA in healthy donors. Across the whole study: The same platform was used for the 110 or so validation repertoires and the roughly 670 first-cohort repertoires, a later analysis reported. Overall study findings and caveats: The authors enumerated over 150 TCR beta chains as linked to cytomegalovirus. Reportedly, diagnosis of cytomegalovirus status by the classifier showed high specificity and sensitivity.

Comment on this clone: What it binds is not known.

Sequenced by immunoSEQ multiplex PCR; TCRdb stores in-frame clones only, minus some. The table includes about 200,000 clones, 75% to 85% detected once. Per germline, CDR1 MNHEY and CDR2 SMNVEV (reference sequence). The CDR3 loop spans 17 amino acids. Trimming shortened V by 5 bases and J by 2 bases, and 22 bases separated the two germline ends. The receptor was derived from a woman under 40 in good health and CMV-seropositive. J is TRBJ2-7 and V is TRBV27; possibly TRBD1 for D (6 bases). Sample: PBMCs. CDR3 bases: TGTGCCAGCAGTCCGGGACCGGGACAACTACTTCCCTACGAGCAGTACTTC. Translating it yields CASSPGPGQLLPYEQYF.